The clone carrying this T cell receptor (beta chain) was seen at least ten times. What it binds is not known. CDR1 and CDR2 from the germline V gene are KGHDR and SFDVKD. The CDR3 runs to 15 residues. Trimming cost V 3 bases and J 4 bases, with 13 bases left between them. A single record per CDR3 protein comes from TCRdb applying MiXCR to the 5' RACE reads. The sample lists roughly 52,000 distinct CDR3 sequences; 4.5% to 7% were seen once. The data were taken from a study of neurological immune-mediated disorders. Whole-study findings and limits: The multiple sclerosis repertoire cluster had no clinical or MRI correlate.

This TCR came from a woman under 30 with multiple sclerosis. The V and J genes are TRBV24-1 and TRBJ2-3; tentative D call: TRBD2 (5 bases). The sample consisted of CD4+ T cells from blood. The CDR3 nucleotides are TGTGCCACCAGTGATCCTCGGGGTAGCGCAGATACGCAGTATTTT. Its translation is CATSDPRGSADTQYF.